This entry lists 18 T cell receptor beta chains sequenced from one sample in a study of human T cells and chemical hapten exposure. Time point described: patch test 3, about 24 weeks after DPC sensitization. This sample's treatment: therapeutic diphenylcyclopropenone sensitization with weekly scalp DPC. TCRdb itself ran the RACE reads through MiXCR, one entry per CDR3 protein. This sample has roughly 200,000 distinct CDR3 sequences, with about 25% found just once. Sequences were derived from whole blood, sampled in connection with sensitization to the hapten diphenylcyclopropenone (DPC). The receptors were gathered from a woman aged 40 to 50 with alopecia areata. Some clones in this sample may be carry-over from other donors' samples.

The sample holds a few counts of this clonotype. The rearrangement uses TRBV29-1 and TRBJ2-7; 9 bases match TRBD1. The CDR3 covers 13 residues. Per germline, CDR1 SQVTM and CDR2 ANQGSEA. The V and J ends lost 7 bases and 6 bases, in that order; junction bases with no gene match: 10. DNA for the CDR3: TGCAGCGGGGGACAGGGAAGTGTTGGCGAGCAGTACTTC. This translates into CSGGQGSVGEQYF.

This clonotype was counted once. J is TRBJ2-3 and V is TRBV15, with a tentative D call TRBD1 (5 bases). Germline V CDR1 and CDR2: LNHNV, YYDKDF (reference sequence). The CDR3 runs 14 residues. V gave up 0 bases and J gave up 5 bases, with 9 bases separating them. CDR3 coding DNA: TGTGCCACCAGCAGAGATAGTACAGGAGATACGCAGTATTTT. Its protein product is CATSRDSTGDTQYF.

This clonotype was recorded a few times. The V gene is TRBV4-1, the J gene TRBJ2-7, with D perhaps TRBD1 (5 bases). Germline lookup yields CDR1 MGHRA and CDR2 YSYEKL. The V end lost 3 bases, the J end lost 2 bases, and 11 bases lay between the germline ends. The CDR3 sequence is 14 residues long. The CDR3 reads CASSHGHPTYEQYF. The CDR3 DNA follows: TGCGCCAGCAGCCATGGACACCCGACCTACGAGCAGTACTTC.

Notes on this clonotype: One end of the junction is discordant with germline, which a read error may explain. The chain carries TRBV7-7 and TRBJ2-2; 8 nucleotides match TRBD2. This CDR3 spans 16 amino acids. Germline V gene data show CDR1 as SSHAT and CDR2 as FNYEAQ (reference sequence). This CDR3 reads CASSKGGGPYTGELFF. In nucleotides, the CDR3 is TGTGCTAGCAGCAAAGGCGGGGGGCCATACACCGGGGAGCTGTTTTTT.

This clonotype was counted a few times. The chain has TRBV7-2 and TRBJ1-2; D is perhaps TRBD1 (6 bases). Germline values: CDR1 SGHTA, CDR2 FQGNSA. With 6 bases removed from V and 2 bases from J, the gap between germline ends came to 19 bases. This CDR3 is built from 16 residues. CDR3 nucleotides: TGTGCCAGCAGGGGGGCTAGTGGGGGCCAAAACTATGGCTACACCTTC. This codes for CASRGASGGQNYGYTF.

This chain connects TRBV10-3 to TRBJ2-1; 12 positions agree with TRBD2. Germline CDR1 and CDR2: ENHRY and SYGVKD. V dropped 6 bases and J dropped 1; count of bases not matched to a gene: 4. The CDR3 loop spans 16 amino acids. CDR3 in DNA: TGTGCCATCAGCCTAGCGGGAGGGGGGTCCTACAATGAGCAGTTCTTC. The encoded protein is CAISLAGGGSYNEQFF.

This clonotype was recorded only once. V and J are TRBV7-2 and TRBJ2-3, with D unclear. Germline V gene data show CDR1 as SGHTA and CDR2 as FQGNSA. The CDR3 sequence is 13 residues long. Trimming removed 5 bases at V and 5 bases at J, with 11 bases between. The CDR3 nucleotides read TGTGCCAGCAGCCCCGGCCACAAAGATACGCAGTATTTT. It is translated as CASSPGHKDTQYF. The full variable domain, in which reference TRBV7-2 and TRBJ2-3 provide the parts outside the CDR3, is GAGVSQSPSNKVTEKGKDVELRCDPISGHTALYWYRQSLGQGLEFLIYFQGNSAPDKSGLPSDRFSAERTGGSVSTLTIQRTQQEDSAVYLCASSPGHKDTQYFGPGTRLTVL.

The V and J genes are TRBV7-2 and TRBJ2-7; TRBD2 aligns across 13 bases. The CDR3 has 16 amino acids. CDR1 and CDR2 from the germline V gene are SGHTA and FQGNSA. V gave up 5 bases and J gave up 6 bases; unmatched junction bases: 10. The CDR3 sequence: CASSPGLAGVSGEQYF. DNA for the CDR3: TGTGCCAGCAGCCCCGGACTAGCGGGAGTGTCGGGCGAGCAGTACTTC.

J is TRBJ2-3 and V is TRBV29-1; 8 nucleotides line up with TRBD1. Germline V gene sequence: CDR1 SQVTM, CDR2 ANQGSEA. Germline trimming cut 5 bases from V and 0 bases from J; bases unmatched to any gene: 10. The CDR3 runs to 16 residues. The CDR3 coding sequence is TGCAGCGTTCGATTGACAGGGGCCTCGAGCACAGATACGCAGTATTTT. Translating gives CSVRLTGASSTDTQYF.

J is TRBJ2-7 and V is TRBV20-1; D is possibly TRBD2 (6 bases). Deletions cut 4 bases from V and 1 base from J, with 11 bases between. CDR1 is DFQATT and CDR2 is SNEGSKA in the germline V gene (reference sequence). The CDR3 consists of 13 residues. The CDR3 DNA sequence: TGCAGTGCTAACGGGAGAAGTTCCTACGAGCAGTACTTC. Translation gives CSANGRSSYEQYF.

This clonotype was picked up a small number of times. The CDR3 is CASTGLPGEKLFF. CDR3 DNA: TGTGCCAGCACGGGCCTCCCGGGCGAAAAACTGTTTTTT. The rearrangement links TRBV28 to TRBJ1-4, with unresolved D. This CDR3 spans 13 amino acids. Trimming took off 7 bases at V and 8 bases at J, with 14 bases between the two ends. CDR1 is MDHEN, CDR2 SYDVKM, per germline.

The chain uses TRBV20-1 and TRBJ2-7, with D maybe TRBD2 (6 bases). Germline CDR1 reads DFQATT; CDR2 reads SNEGSKA (reference sequence). V lost 1 base and J 6 bases, leaving 13 bases between the germline ends. The CDR3 loop spans 13 amino acids. CDR3 DNA sequence: TGCAGTGCTAGAGTCGGGAGCTTCTCCGAGCAGTACTTC. Translating gives CSARVGSFSEQYF.

The chain recombines TRBV20-1 with TRBJ2-1; 8 positions agree with TRBD2. The length of the CDR3 is 15 residues. Germline trimming cut 7 bases from V and 2 bases from J; bases unmatched to any gene: 10. Germline-derived CDR1 and CDR2 are DFQATT and SNEGSKA (reference sequence). CDR3 region: CSVKLAGSAYNEQFF. The DNA for the CDR3 is TGCAGTGTAAAATTAGCGGGATCCGCCTACAATGAGCAGTTCTTC.

The CDR3 sequence is CASSLPSGPYNEQFF. For the CDR3, the DNA is TGTGCCAGCAGCCTTCCTAGCGGCCCATACAATGAGCAGTTCTTC. The chain employs TRBV11-2 and TRBJ2-1; 7 bases agree with TRBD2. V shed 5 bases and J 4 bases; nucleotides not matched to a gene: 8. From germline, CDR1 is SGHAT and CDR2 FQNNGV. The CDR3 totals 15 residues.

In its sample, this clonotype was seen a few times. The V call is TRBV2, the J call TRBJ1-4, with D possibly being TRBD1 (5 bases). Germline V gives CDR1 SNHLY, CDR2 FYNNEI. The CDR3 is 13 amino acids. Trimming pared 4 bases from V and 8 bases from J, leaving 11 bases between. The CDR3 nucleotides read TGTGCCAGCAGTGCCCGGGCAGGGGAAAAACTGTTTTTT. It translates to CASSARAGEKLFF.

This rearrangement joins TRBV2 to TRBJ2-1; 10 positions match TRBD1. J gave up 9 bases and V 8 bases, and 7 bases lay outside the gene matches. This CDR3 spans 13 amino acids. CDR1 SNHLY and CDR2 FYNNEI come from the germline V gene. The CDR3 sequence: CASGGTGVSEQFF. The CDR3 DNA follows: TGTGCCAGCGGTGGGACAGGGGTCAGTGAGCAGTTCTTC.

There are a few counts of this clonotype. The chain links TRBV11-1 to TRBJ2-1; D gene uncertain. CDR1 SGHAT and CDR2 FQDESV come from the germline V gene (reference sequence). This CDR3 is 15 amino acids long. The V end lost 1 base, the J end lost 5 bases, and 12 bases lay between the germline ends. The CDR3 reads CASSLEDSLNNEQFF. In DNA, the CDR3 is TGTGCCAGCAGCTTAGAAGATAGTTTGAACAATGAGCAGTTCTTC.

The J gene is TRBJ2-5, the V gene TRBV29-1; 7 bases align to TRBD2. V dropped 7 bases and J dropped 4; count of bases not matched to a gene: 3. Germline lookup yields CDR1 SQVTM and CDR2 ANQGSEA. The CDR3 spans 11 residues. CDR3 loop: CSAGEGETQYF. For the CDR3, the DNA is TGCAGCGCCGGGGAGGGAGAGACCCAGTACTTC.